The clone carrying this T cell receptor beta chain was observed at least ten times. Antigen specificity is unknown. Unmatched junction bases numbered 1, after V lost 3 bases and J lost 4 bases. The CDR3 sequence is 12 residues long. CDR1 and CDR2 from the germline V gene are SQVTM and ANQGSEA. This entry comes from a study of CD8 T cells in ankylosing spondylitis. Study-wide findings and caveats: Peripheral blood held disease-linked clones only at relatively low frequency, and these were CD8+.

TCRdb reanalysed the 5' RACE reads using MiXCR and keeps one entry per CDR3 protein. Of under 250,000 distinct CDR3 sequences in the sample, approximately 11% were seen once. The sample comprised blood, either unsorted or a sorted T cell fraction (not recorded which). The TCR was taken from a male donor with ankylosing spondylitis or in good health (not recorded which). The chain combines TRBV29-1 with TRBJ1-2; TRBD1 matches at 8 bases. CDR3 sequence: CSVDRGPYGYTF. The CDR3 DNA is TGCAGCGTTGACAGGGGGCCCTATGGCTACACCTTC.